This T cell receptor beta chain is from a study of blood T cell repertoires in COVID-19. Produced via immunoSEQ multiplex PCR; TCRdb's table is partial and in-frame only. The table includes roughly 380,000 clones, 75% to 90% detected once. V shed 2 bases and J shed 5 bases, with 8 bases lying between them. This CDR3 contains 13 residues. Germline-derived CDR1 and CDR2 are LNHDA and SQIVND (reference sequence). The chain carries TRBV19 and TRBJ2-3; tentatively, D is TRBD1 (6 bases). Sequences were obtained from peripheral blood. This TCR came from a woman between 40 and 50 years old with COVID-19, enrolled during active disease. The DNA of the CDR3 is TGTGCCAGTAGTATAAAGGGGGAAGATACGCAGTATTTT. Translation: CASSIKGEDTQYF.